The next 23 T cell receptor beta chains were all read from a single sample in a study of T cell repertoires in cytomegalovirus infection. TCRdb reanalysed the reads using MiXCR and keeps one entry per CDR3 protein. The sample yields approximately 590,000 distinct CDR3 sequences, about 39% seen once. These receptors have no identified antigens. The input for sequencing was cultured PBMCs, taken from culture after CMV antigen stimulation. These receptors were collected from a human donor in good health (CMV status not recorded). Some clones in this sample may be carry-over from other donors' samples.

The V and J genes are TRBV7-8 and TRBJ2-7; possibly TRBD2 for D (6 bases). The CDR3 length is 15 residues. The germline gives CDR1 SGHVS, CDR2 FQNEAQ. V was shortened by 1 base and J by 4 bases, with 14 bases between the two germline ends. The DNA for the CDR3 is TGTGCCAGCAGCTTAGGACTAGTTCGGGAATACGAGCAGTACTTC. It yields the protein CASSLGLVREYEQYF.

CDR3 sequence: CSADEDSDTPRETQYF. CDR3 nucleotides: TGCAGTGCCGACGAGGATAGCGACACTCCAAGGGAGACCCAGTACTTC. The rearrangement uses TRBV20-1 and TRBJ2-5, with D possibly matching TRBD2 (5 bases). This CDR3 contains 16 residues. Germline V gene lookup returns CDR1 DFQATT and CDR2 SNEGSKA (reference sequence). Trimming pared 6 bases from V and 5 bases from J, leaving 25 bases between.

This chain links TRBV11-2 with TRBJ2-7; unclear D gene. The V and J ends lost 1 base and 4 bases respectively, with 14 bases between them. This CDR3 spans 15 amino acids. Germline V lookup: CDR1 SGHAT, CDR2 FQNNGV. The CDR3 nucleotides read TGTGCCAGCAGCTTAGGGGGTTGGGTGACTTACGAGCAGTACTTC. Protein: CASSLGGWVTYEQYF.

The rearrangement uses TRBV4-2 and TRBJ2-7, with D tentatively TRBD2 (6 bases). Trimming took 0 bases from V and 2 from J, leaving 11 bases between them. The V gene's germline CDR1 is LGHNA and CDR2 YNFKEQ. The CDR3 consists of 15 residues. The CDR3 region is CASSQDWGVAYEQYF. The DNA for the CDR3 is TGTGCCAGCAGCCAAGATTGGGGGGTCGCCTACGAGCAGTACTTC.

The V call is TRBV7-9, the J call TRBJ2-2; D might be TRBD1 or TRBD2, each matching 6 bases. Trimming pared 5 bases from V and 2 bases from J, leaving 15 bases between. The CDR3 loop spans 16 amino acids. Germline V gene data show CDR1 as SEHNR and CDR2 as FQNEAQ (reference sequence). The CDR3 nucleotides read TGTGCCAGCAGCCCGCGACGGGGGCTCAACACCGGGGAGCTGTTTTTT. Encoded protein: CASSPRRGLNTGELFF.

The genes are TRBV7-9 and TRBJ1-6; no firm D call. Germline CDR1 and CDR2: SEHNR and FQNEAQ (reference sequence). Trimming took off 1 base at V and 7 bases at J, with 11 bases between the two ends. The length of the CDR3 is 15 residues. The CDR3 DNA sequence: TGTGCCAGCAGCTTAGAATCCAACGGAAATTCACCCCTCCACTTT. It yields the protein CASSLESNGNSPLHF.

This clonotype was counted only a few times. The chain links TRBV6-1 to TRBJ1-5; 8 bases line up with TRBD1. The J segment lost 2 bases and the V segment lost 0 bases, leaving 12 bases of the junction unmatched. Per germline, CDR1 MNHNS and CDR2 SASEGT. CDR3 length: 19 amino acids. The DNA of the CDR3 is TGTGCCAGCAGTGAAGCGCACAGGGGGAACGTCAAAGGCAATCAGCCCCAGCATTTT. Its translation: CASSEAHRGNVKGNQPQHF.

The rearrangement joins TRBV7-2 to TRBJ2-7; 7 bases fit TRBD1. Germline V gene lookup returns CDR1 SGHTA and CDR2 FQGNSA. The length of the CDR3 is 14 residues. The V and J ends lost 6 bases and 3 bases, in that order; junction bases with no gene match: 8. The CDR3 sequence is CASRPPGQDYEQYF. CDR3 coding DNA: TGTGCCAGCAGGCCACCAGGACAGGACTACGAGCAGTACTTC.

V usage is TRBV20-1 and J usage is TRBJ2-5; 7 bases agree with TRBD1. The CDR3 totals 13 residues. V lost 4 bases, J lost 4 bases, and 6 bases stayed unmatched. The germline gives CDR1 DFQATT, CDR2 SNEGSKA (reference sequence). This CDR3 reads CSATRDSGETQYF. The CDR3 DNA reads as TGCAGTGCTACCCGGGACAGCGGAGAGACCCAGTACTTC.

The J gene is TRBJ2-2, the V gene TRBV20-1; D remains ambiguous. Germline V gene lookup returns CDR1 DFQATT and CDR2 SNEGSKA (reference sequence). This CDR3 is built from 13 residues. V was cut by 3 bases and J by 4 bases, with 9 bases left in between. The CDR3 DNA is TGCAGTGCTAGGTCCGGCGGCACCGGGGAGCTGTTTTTT. Amino acid sequence: CSARSGGTGELFF.

This clonotype occurred a few times. V gene TRBV28 combines with J gene TRBJ2-7; a weak D match, TRBD1 (6 bases). The germline V gene has CDR1 MDHEN and CDR2 SYDVKM. The CDR3 loop spans 13 amino acids. V was shortened by 8 bases and J by 2 bases, with 13 bases between the two germline ends. The CDR3: CASARGGTYEQYF. Here the CDR3 DNA reads TGTGCCAGCGCCCGAGGGGGTACCTACGAGCAGTACTTC.

The chain couples TRBV19 to TRBJ1-2; D gene uncertain. This CDR3 region has 14 residues. V was clipped by 5 bases and J by 8 bases, with 18 bases between them. Germline values: CDR1 LNHDA, CDR2 SQIVND (reference sequence). The CDR3 loop reads CASSQILGVTGYTF. DNA of the CDR3: TGTGCCAGTAGTCAAATTTTAGGAGTCACGGGCTACACCTTC.

This rearrangement joins TRBV11-2 to TRBJ1-4; the match to TRBD1 covers 7 bases. The J segment lost 6 bases and the V segment lost 1 base, leaving 8 bases of the junction unmatched. Per germline, CDR1 SGHAT and CDR2 FQNNGV. CDR3 length: 16 residues. The CDR3 DNA is TGTGCCAGCAGCTTAGCATGGGGACAGCAAGATGAAAAACTGTTTTTT. Amino acid sequence: CASSLAWGQQDEKLFF.

The V gene is TRBV27, the J gene TRBJ1-5, with D perhaps TRBD1 (5 bases). Germline V gene data show CDR1 as MNHEY and CDR2 as SMNVEV (reference sequence). The length of the CDR3 is 13 residues. The V end was cut by 10 bases, the J end by 6 bases, with 16 bases between. The CDR3 is CATSGGFGQPQHF. In nucleotides, the CDR3 is TGTGCCACATCGGGGGGTTTCGGTCAGCCCCAGCATTTT.

This clonotype has a single count. The chain recombines TRBV12-3 or TRBV12-4 with TRBJ1-5; 7 positions match TRBD1. V gave up 8 bases and J gave up 4 bases; unmatched junction bases: 8. The CDR3 length is 14 residues. CDR3 sequence reads: CASGTASGNQPQHF. The CDR3, as DNA: TGTGCCAGCGGGACAGCGTCGGGTAATCAGCCCCAGCATTTT.

The chain has TRBV6-2 or TRBV6-3 and TRBJ2-7; 7 bases agree with TRBD1. CDR1 is MNHEY, CDR2 SVGEGT, per germline. Germline trimming cut 5 bases from V and 1 base from J; bases unmatched to any gene: 5. CDR3 size: 14 residues. CDR3 sequence reads: CASSLPTGSYEQYF. DNA of the CDR3: TGTGCCAGCAGTCTTCCGACAGGGTCCTACGAGCAGTACTTC.

The V and J genes are TRBV10-3 and TRBJ1-2, with D tentatively TRBD1 (6 bases). Between the trimmed V and J ends, which lost 3 bases and 2 bases, there was a span of 10 bases. The CDR3 consists of 14 residues. Per germline, CDR1 ENHRY and CDR2 SYGVKD. Here the CDR3 DNA reads TGTGCCATCAGTGACCCCGGGACAAACTATGGCTACACCTTC. Translation: CAISDPGTNYGYTF.

This rearrangement joins TRBV7-4 to TRBJ2-1; TRBD2 matches 9 bases. The germline gives CDR1 SGHVT, CDR2 SQSDAQ. This CDR3 region has 15 residues. Losses at the gene ends were 2 bases for V and 9 bases for J; bases not matched to a gene: 8. The CDR3 is CASSLISGSMTEQFF. CDR3 sequence (DNA): TGTGCCAGCAGCTTAATTAGCGGGAGTATGACTGAGCAGTTCTTC.

The J gene is TRBJ2-3, the V gene TRBV5-3; TRBD2 agrees at 10 bases. TRBV5-3 is an open reading frame whose function is uncertain. V was pared by 8 bases and J by 2 bases, with 14 bases of the junction left unmatched. The CDR3 has 17 residues. The CDR3 here is CASTPPEREGDTDTQYF. In DNA form, the CDR3 reads TGTGCCAGCACCCCCCCGGAGCGGGAGGGGGACACAGATACGCAGTATTTT.

As for this clonotype: A read error may explain this, as a much larger clone is one base away. The chain combines TRBV7-2 with TRBJ2-2; D is possibly TRBD2 (5 bases). V gave up 2 bases and J gave up 7 bases, with 14 bases separating them. CDR3 length: 15 residues. Per the germline V gene, CDR1 is SGHTA and CDR2 is FQGNSA. The chain's CDR3 is CASSLFRGRNGELFF. The CDR3 DNA reads TGTGCCAGCAGCTTATTCCGGGGTCGCAACGGGGAGCTGTTTTTT.

V is TRBV12-3 or TRBV12-4 and J is TRBJ2-1; possibly TRBD2 for D (6 bases). V shed 4 bases and J shed 4 bases, with 8 bases lying between them. The CDR3 runs 13 residues. CDR3 residues: CASSWTKYNEQFF. The CDR3 DNA is TGTGCCAGCAGTTGGACTAAATACAATGAGCAGTTCTTC.

This clonotype was detected only a few times. The gene calls are TRBV28 and TRBJ2-1, with 13 bases matching TRBD2. The CDR3 is made up of 17 amino acids. CDR1 is MDHEN and CDR2 is SYDVKM in the germline V gene. V lost 6 bases, J lost 0 bases, and 5 bases stayed unmatched. CDR3 loop: CASSGTSGIFSYNEQFF. The CDR3, as DNA: TGTGCCAGCAGCGGGACTAGCGGGATCTTCTCCTACAATGAGCAGTTCTTC.

This sequence joins TRBV19 and TRBJ2-1; TRBD2 aligns across 8 bases. The V gene end was trimmed by 2 bases and the J gene end by 5 bases; junction bases not matched to a gene: 8. CDR3 length equals 16 residues. Germline loops: CDR1 LNHDA, CDR2 SQIVND (reference sequence). The CDR3 spells CASSIPPGLVDNEQFF. The CDR3 bases are TGTGCCAGTAGTATACCCCCGGGACTAGTAGACAATGAGCAGTTCTTC. Complete variable domain (other parts from reference TRBV19 and TRBJ2-1): DGGITQSPKYLFRKEGQNVTLSCEQNLNHDAMYWYRQDPGQGLRLIYYSQIVNDFQKGDIAEGYSVSREKKESFPLTVTSAQKNPTAFYLCASSIPPGLVDNEQFFGPGTRLTVL.